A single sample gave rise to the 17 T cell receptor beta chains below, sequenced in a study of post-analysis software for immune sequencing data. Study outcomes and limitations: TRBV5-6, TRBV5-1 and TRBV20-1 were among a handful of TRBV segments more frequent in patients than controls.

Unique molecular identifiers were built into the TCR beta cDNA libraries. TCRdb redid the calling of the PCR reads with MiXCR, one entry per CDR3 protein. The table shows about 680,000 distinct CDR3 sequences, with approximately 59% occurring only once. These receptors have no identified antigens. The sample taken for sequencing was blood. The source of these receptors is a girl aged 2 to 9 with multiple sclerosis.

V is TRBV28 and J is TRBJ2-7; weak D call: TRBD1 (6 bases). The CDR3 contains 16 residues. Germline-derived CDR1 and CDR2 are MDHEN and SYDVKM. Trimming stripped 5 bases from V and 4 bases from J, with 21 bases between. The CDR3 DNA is TGTGCCAGCAGTCCACACCCCGGGACACCCGTATACGAGCAGTACTTC. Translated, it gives CASSPHPGTPVYEQYF.

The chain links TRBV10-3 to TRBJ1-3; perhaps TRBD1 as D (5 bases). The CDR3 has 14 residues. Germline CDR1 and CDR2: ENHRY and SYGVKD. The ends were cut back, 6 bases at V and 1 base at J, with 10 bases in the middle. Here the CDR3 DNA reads TGTGCCATCAGCAACGGACAATCTGGAAACACCATATATTTT. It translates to CAISNGQSGNTIYF.

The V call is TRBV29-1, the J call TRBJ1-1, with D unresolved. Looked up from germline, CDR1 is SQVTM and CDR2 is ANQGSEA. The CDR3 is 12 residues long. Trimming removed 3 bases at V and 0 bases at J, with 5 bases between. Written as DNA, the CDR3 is TGCAGCGTTGATAGGATGAACACTGAAGCTTTCTTT. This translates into CSVDRMNTEAFF.

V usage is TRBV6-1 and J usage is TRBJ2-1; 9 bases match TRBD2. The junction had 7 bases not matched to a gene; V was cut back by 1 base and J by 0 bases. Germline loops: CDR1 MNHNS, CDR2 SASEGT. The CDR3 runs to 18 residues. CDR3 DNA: TGTGCCAGCAGTGAAGTCTCTAGCGGGAAGAGCTCCTACAATGAGCAGTTCTTC. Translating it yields CASSEVSSGKSSYNEQFF.

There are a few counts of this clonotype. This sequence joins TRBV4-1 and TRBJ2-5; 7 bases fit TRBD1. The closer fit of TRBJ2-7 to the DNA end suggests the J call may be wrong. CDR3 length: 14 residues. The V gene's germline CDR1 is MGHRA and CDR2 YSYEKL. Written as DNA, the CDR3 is TGCGCCAGCAGCCAGCGTCAGGGGGATGGCGAGCAGTACTTC. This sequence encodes CASSQRQGDGEQYF.

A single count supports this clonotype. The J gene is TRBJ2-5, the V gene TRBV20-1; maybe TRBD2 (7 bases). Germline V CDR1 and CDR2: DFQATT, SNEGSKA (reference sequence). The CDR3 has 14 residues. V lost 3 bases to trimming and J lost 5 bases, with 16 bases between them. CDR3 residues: CSARTTGGAETQYF. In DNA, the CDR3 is TGCAGTGCTAGGACGACGGGGGGCGCCGAGACCCAGTACTTC.

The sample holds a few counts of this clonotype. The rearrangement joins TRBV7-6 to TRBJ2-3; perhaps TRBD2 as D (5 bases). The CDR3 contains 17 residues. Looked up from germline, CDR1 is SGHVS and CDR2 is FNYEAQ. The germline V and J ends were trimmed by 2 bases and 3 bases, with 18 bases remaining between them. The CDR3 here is CASSLSLVGTGTDTQYF. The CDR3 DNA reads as TGTGCCAGCAGCTTATCTTTGGTCGGTACGGGGACAGATACGCAGTATTTT.

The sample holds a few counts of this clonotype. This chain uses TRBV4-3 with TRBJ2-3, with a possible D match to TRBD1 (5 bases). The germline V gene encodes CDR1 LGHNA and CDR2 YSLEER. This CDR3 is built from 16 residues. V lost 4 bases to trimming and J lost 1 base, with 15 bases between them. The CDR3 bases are TGCGCCAGCAGCCCCCAAGTGGCGACAGGCACAGATACGCAGTATTTT. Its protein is CASSPQVATGTDTQYF.

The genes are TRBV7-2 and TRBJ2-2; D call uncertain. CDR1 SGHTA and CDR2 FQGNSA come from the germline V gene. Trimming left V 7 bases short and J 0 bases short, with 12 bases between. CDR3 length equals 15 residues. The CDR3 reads CASTSTGPNTGELFF. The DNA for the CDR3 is TGTGCCAGCACCTCAACGGGCCCGAACACCGGGGAGCTGTTTTTT.

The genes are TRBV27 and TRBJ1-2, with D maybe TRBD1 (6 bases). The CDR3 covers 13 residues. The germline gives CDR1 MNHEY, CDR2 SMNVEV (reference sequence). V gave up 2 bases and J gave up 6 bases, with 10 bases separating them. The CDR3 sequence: CASSLRGENGYTF. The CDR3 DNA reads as TGTGCCAGCAGTTTAAGGGGGGAGAATGGCTACACCTTC.

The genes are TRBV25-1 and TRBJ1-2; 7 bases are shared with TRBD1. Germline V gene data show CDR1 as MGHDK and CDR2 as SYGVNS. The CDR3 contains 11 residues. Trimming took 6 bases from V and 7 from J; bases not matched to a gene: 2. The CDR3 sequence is CASRTGTGYTF. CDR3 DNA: TGTGCCAGCAGGACAGGGACTGGCTACACCTTC.

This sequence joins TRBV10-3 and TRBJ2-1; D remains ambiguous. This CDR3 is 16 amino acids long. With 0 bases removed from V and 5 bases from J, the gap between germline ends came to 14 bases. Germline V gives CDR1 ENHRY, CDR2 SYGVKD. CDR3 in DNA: TGTGCCATCAGTGAGTCGACCGGCGTCTCGAACAATGAGCAGTTCTTC. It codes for CAISESTGVSNNEQFF.

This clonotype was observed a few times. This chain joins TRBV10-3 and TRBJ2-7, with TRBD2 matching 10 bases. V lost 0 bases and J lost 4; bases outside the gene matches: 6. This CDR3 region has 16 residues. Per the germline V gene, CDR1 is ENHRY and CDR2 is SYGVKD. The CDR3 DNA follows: TGTGCCATCAGTGAGTCTGGGGCTAGCGGGAGTTACGAGCAGTACTTC. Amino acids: CAISESGASGSYEQYF.

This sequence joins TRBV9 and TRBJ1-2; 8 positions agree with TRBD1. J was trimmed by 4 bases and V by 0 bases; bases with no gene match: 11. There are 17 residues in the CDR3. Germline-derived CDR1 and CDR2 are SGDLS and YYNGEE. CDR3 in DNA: TGTGCCAGCAGCGTAGCCTATCAGGGGGCTGGCTTCTATGGCTACACCTTC. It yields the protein CASSVAYQGAGFYGYTF.

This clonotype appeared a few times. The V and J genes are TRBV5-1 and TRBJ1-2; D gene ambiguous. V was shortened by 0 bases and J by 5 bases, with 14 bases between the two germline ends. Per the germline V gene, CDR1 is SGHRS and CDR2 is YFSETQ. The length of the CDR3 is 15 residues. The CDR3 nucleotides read TGCGCCAGCAGCTTGGAACAGCCGAACCTATATGGCTACACCTTC. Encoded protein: CASSLEQPNLYGYTF.

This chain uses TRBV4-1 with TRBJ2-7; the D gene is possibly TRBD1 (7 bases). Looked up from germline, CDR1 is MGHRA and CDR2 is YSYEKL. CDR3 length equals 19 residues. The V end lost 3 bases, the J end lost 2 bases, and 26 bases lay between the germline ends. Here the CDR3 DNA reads TGCGCCAGCAGCCACGTCCCGGACAGGATGGACCGACTAGCCTACGAGCAGTACTTC. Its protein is CASSHVPDRMDRLAYEQYF.

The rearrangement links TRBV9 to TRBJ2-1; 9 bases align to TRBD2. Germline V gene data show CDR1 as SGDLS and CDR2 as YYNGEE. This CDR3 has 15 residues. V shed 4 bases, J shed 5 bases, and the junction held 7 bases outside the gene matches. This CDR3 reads CASSLGTSTDNEQFF. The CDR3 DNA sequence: TGTGCCAGCAGCCTAGGGACTAGCACAGACAATGAGCAGTTCTTC.